A selection of T cell receptor beta chains follows, all from one sample in a study of human CD8 memory T cell subsets. TCRdb re-called the 5' RACE reads and shows each CDR3 protein once, DNA omitted. The data include more than 15,000 distinct CDR3 sequences; the top ten clones carry approximately 6%. The specimen sequenced was CD8+ stem-like memory T cells (TSCM and TCM) sorted from PBMCs. These receptors were obtained from a human donor in good health. Each CDR3 is given with its conserved first and last residue. Fields, in order: V gene, J gene, clone size, CDR3 protein. Part of the rows lack a size; the others show once, few, many or a class for expanded clones.

>TRBV3-1|TRBJ2-7|NA
CASSQDPESEQYF
>TRBV11-2|TRBJ2-2|NA
CASSLTGTGELFF
>TRBV12-3/TRBV12-4|TRBJ2-1|NA
CASSFRTGEQFF
>TRBV6-6|TRBJ2-7|NA
CASSRQDLRNYEQYF
>TRBV27|TRBJ2-1|NA
CASSSVRWNEQFF
>TRBV7-2|TRBJ2-1|NA
CASSSTGGYNEQFF
>TRBV28|TRBJ2-3|NA
CASSHGPGSSGNTDTQYF
>TRBV5-4|TRBJ1-1|NA
CASSFGEAEAFF
>TRBV7-9|TRBJ1-5|NA
CASSLSGTGTDQPQHF
>TRBV7-6|TRBJ2-1|NA
CASGTSAYNEQFF
>TRBV4-1|TRBJ1-2|NA
CASSPRAGGADGYTF
>TRBV3-1|TRBJ1-2|NA
CASSQDHGAYGYTF
>TRBV28|TRBJ2-3|NA
CASSRTSGIHDTDTQYF
>TRBV20-1|TRBJ2-1|NA
CSANVQAEGSRNEQFF
>TRBV29-1|TRBJ2-1|NA
CSVDGAYNEQFF
>TRBV4-3|TRBJ2-1|NA
CASSQDGRPRNEQFF
>TRBV29-1|TRBJ1-1|NA
CSVEGRQGGTEAFF
>TRBV6-5|TRBJ2-7|NA
CASSYSRYHSYEQYF
>TRBV2|TRBJ2-7|NA
CASSGRGALSYEQYF
>TRBV4-3|TRBJ1-6|NA
CASSQDRGWDSPLHF
>TRBV11-2|TRBJ1-2|NA
CASSLEAQANYGYTF
>TRBV15|TRBJ1-1|NA
CATSRARDSSTEAFF
>TRBV7-8|TRBJ2-2|NA
CASSLRTGELFF
>TRBV7-6|TRBJ1-2|NA
CASSPRDGGYGYTF
>TRBV5-4|TRBJ2-7|NA
CASSFSGRIYEQYF
>TRBV15|TRBJ1-5|NA
CATSREDWGRGNQPQHF
>TRBV5-1|TRBJ2-7|NA
CASSWSGIDEQYF
>TRBV20-1|TRBJ2-5|medium-sized
CSAWGASGQETQYF
>TRBV20-1|TRBJ2-7|NA
CSAGVRDRGFYEQYF
>TRBV19|TRBJ2-3|NA
CASSMVGQSRSDTQYF
>TRBV20-1|TRBJ2-5|NA
CSASQLASGVGTQYF
>TRBV7-9|TRBJ2-1|NA
CASSSPLVSNEQFF
>TRBV28|TRBJ1-1|NA
CASRRAGYNTEAFF
>TRBV6-2/TRBV6-3|TRBJ2-1|NA
CASSYSVTSGSNEQFF
>TRBV20-1|TRBJ1-1|NA
CSAQTGRGTEAFF
>TRBV19|TRBJ1-1|NA
CASSAGTNTEAFF
>TRBV28|TRBJ2-7|medium-sized
CASSLKGSYEQYF
>TRBV23-1|TRBJ1-5|medium-sized
CASSPRGAPPKAWEPQHF
>TRBV28|TRBJ2-7|NA
CASTAWGNSYEQYF
>TRBV5-4|TRBJ2-7|NA
CASSLDSPYEQYF
>TRBV29-1|TRBJ2-1|NA
CSVTKHGGILEQFF
>TRBV2|TRBJ2-1|NA
CASSEGPSGGDNEQFF
>TRBV19|TRBJ1-2|NA
CASHRLEDYGYTF
>TRBV5-1|TRBJ1-1|NA
CASSLVGVPTEAFF
>TRBV10-2|TRBJ2-7|NA
CASSEGSGTGKHEQYF
>TRBV20-1|TRBJ1-2|medium-sized
CSARDLGSYGYTF
>TRBV12-3/TRBV12-4|TRBJ1-1|NA
CASSTDRGAFF
>TRBV2|TRBJ1-1|NA
CASSEAPSWTEAFF
>TRBV15|TRBJ1-2|NA
CATSRDQDRDYGYTF
>TRBV7-6|TRBJ2-5|NA
CASSSNRDRGETQYF
>TRBV7-9|TRBJ1-2|medium-sized
CASSFVPGQGAATRGYTF
>TRBV7-2|TRBJ1-4|NA
CASSADGEKLFF
>TRBV18|TRBJ2-3|NA
CASSPLEGGSTDTQYF
>TRBV7-9|TRBJ1-1|medium-sized
CASSSNTEAFF
>TRBV6-2/TRBV6-3|TRBJ2-1|NA
CASSYRTDSTQREYNEQFF
>TRBV19|TRBJ1-1|NA
CASTLTPTALNTEAFF
>TRBV6-2/TRBV6-3|TRBJ1-1|medium-sized
CASSLGAGWTEAFF